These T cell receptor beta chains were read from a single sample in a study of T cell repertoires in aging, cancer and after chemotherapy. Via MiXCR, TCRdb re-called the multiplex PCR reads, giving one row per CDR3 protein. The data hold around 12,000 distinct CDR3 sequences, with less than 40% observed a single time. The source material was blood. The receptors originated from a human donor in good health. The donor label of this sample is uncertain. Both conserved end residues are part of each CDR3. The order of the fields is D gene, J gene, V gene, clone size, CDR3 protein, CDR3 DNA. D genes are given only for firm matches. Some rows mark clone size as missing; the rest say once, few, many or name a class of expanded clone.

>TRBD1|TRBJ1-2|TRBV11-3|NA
CASSSRTGVDGYTF
TGTGCCAGCAGCTCGAGGACAGGAGTTGATGGCTACACCTTC
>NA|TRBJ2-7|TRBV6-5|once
CASSGGQNYEQYF
TGTGCCAGCAGTGGAGGACAAAACTACGAGCAGTACTTC
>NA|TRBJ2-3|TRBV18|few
CASSGGGDTQYF
TGTGCCAGCTCAGGGGGTGGCGATACGCAGTATTTT
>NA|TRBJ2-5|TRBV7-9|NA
CASSLTLLSQETQYF
TGTGCCAGCAGCTTAACACTCTTGTCCCAAGAGACCCAGTACTTC
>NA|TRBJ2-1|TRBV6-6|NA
CASNSGLSGEQFF
TGTGCCAGCAATAGCGGATTGAGTGGTGAGCAGTTCTTC
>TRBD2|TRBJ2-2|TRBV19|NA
CASSIPAGGSGELFF
TGTGCCAGTAGTATTCCAGCGGGAGGGTCCGGGGAGCTGTTTTTT
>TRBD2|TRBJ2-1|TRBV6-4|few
CAISDVKMGGPVNEQFF
TGTGCCATCAGCGACGTTAAGATGGGAGGGCCGGTCAATGAGCAGTTCTTC
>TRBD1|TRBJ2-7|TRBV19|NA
CASSSPGQGVREQYF
TGTGCCAGTAGTAGCCCGGGACAGGGGGTTCGCGAGCAGTACTTC
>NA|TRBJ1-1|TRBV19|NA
CASSADSNTEAFF
TGTGCCAGTAGCGCGGACAGTAACACTGAAGCTTTCTTT
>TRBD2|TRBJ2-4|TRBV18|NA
CASSPPLAEGNIQYF
TGTGCCAGCTCACCACCTCTAGCGGAGGGAAACATTCAGTACTTC
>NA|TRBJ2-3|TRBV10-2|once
CASSWSADTDTQYF
TGCGCCAGCAGTTGGAGCGCTGACACAGATACGCAGTATTTT
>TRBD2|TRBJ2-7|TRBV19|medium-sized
CASSITSGRAYEQYF
TGTGCCAGTAGTATTACTAGCGGGAGGGCCTACGAGCAGTACTTC
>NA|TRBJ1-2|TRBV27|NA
CASTRDGASSYTF
TGTGCCAGCACCCGGGACGGGGCGTCTAGCTACACCTTC
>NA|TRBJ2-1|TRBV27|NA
CASSFSGKHEQFF
TGTGCCAGCAGTTTTTCGGGGAAACATGAGCAGTTCTTC
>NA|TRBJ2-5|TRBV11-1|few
CASSRPSGETQYF
TGTGCCAGCAGCCGACCCTCTGGAGAGACCCAGTACTTC
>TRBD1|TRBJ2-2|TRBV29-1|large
CSVTGQRGGELFF
TGCAGCGTTACGGGACAGCGTGGCGGGGAGCTGTTTTTT
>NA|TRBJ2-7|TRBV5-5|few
CASSLDSSRGQYF
TGTGCCAGCAGCTTAGACAGCAGCCGGGGGCAGTACTTC
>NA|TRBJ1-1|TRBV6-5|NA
CASSSKGVTNTEAFF
TGTGCCAGCAGTTCTAAGGGGGTAACGAACACTGAAGCTTTCTTT
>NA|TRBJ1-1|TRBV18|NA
CASSPGFSNTEAFF
TGTGCCAGCTCCCCAGGATTTTCTAACACTGAAGCTTTCTTT
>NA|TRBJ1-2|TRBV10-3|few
CAIGTDRPGGYTF
TGTGCCATCGGTACCGACAGGCCGGGGGGCTACACCTTC
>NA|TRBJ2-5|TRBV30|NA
CAWNGFGASETQYF
TGTGCCTGGAACGGGTTTGGAGCGTCAGAGACCCAGTACTTC
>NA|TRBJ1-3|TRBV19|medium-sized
CASRSTAGNTIYF
TGTGCCAGTAGGAGTACAGCTGGAAACACCATATATTTT
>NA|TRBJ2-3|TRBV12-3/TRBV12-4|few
CASSRGHSTDTQYF
TGTGCCAGCAGTAGGGGACATAGCACAGATACGCAGTATTTT
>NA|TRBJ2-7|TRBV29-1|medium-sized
CSVSETGSKEQYF
TGCAGCGTTTCCGAGACAGGATCGAAGGAGCAGTACTTC
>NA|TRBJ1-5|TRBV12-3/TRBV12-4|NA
CASSYGAGNQPQQF
TGTGCCAGCAGTTACGGGGCTGGCAATCAGCCCCAGCAATTT
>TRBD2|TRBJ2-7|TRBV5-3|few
CARSSTSGGPPYEQYF
TGTGCCAGAAGCTCGACTAGCGGGGGGCCTCCCTACGAGCAGTACTTC
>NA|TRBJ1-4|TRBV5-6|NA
CASSLPSGDEKLFF
TGTGCCAGCAGCTTACCCTCAGGGGATGAAAAACTGTTTTTT
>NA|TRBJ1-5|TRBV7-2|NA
CASSLDRAAHQPQHF
TGTGCCAGCAGCTTAGACAGGGCAGCTCATCAGCCCCAGCATTTT
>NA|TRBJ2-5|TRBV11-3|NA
CASSSPETQYF
TGTGCCAGTAGTTCCCCGGAGACCCAGTACTTC
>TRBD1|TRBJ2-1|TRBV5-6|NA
CASFLRDRVKNEQFF
TGTGCCAGCTTTTTACGGGACAGGGTAAAAAATGAGCAGTTCTTC
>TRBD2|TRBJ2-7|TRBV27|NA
CASSLSRGYYEQYF
TGTGCCAGCAGTTTATCGCGGGGGTACTACGAGCAGTACTTC
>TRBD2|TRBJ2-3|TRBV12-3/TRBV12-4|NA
CASSLLAGGGGDTQYF
TGTGCCAGCAGTTTATTAGCGGGAGGCGGAGGAGATACGCAGTATTTT
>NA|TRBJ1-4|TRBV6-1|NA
CASRGRSTNEKLFF
TGTGCCAGCAGGGGACGGTCCACTAATGAAAAACTGTTTTTT
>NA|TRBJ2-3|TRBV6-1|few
CASKGRSTSTDTQYF
TGTGCCAGCAAAGGGCGGAGTACTAGCACAGATACGCAGTATTTT
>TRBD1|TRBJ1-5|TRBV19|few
CASNLDRAGFQPQHF
TGTGCCAGCAACCTCGACAGGGCAGGATTTCAGCCCCAGCATTTT
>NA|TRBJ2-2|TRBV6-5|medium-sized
CASSYSNLGTGELFF
TGTGCCAGCAGTTACTCTAACCTGGGGACCGGGGAGCTGTTTTTT
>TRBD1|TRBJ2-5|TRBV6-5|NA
CASSYSSPDRVETQYF
TGTGCCAGCAGTTACTCGAGCCCCGACAGGGTGGAGACCCAGTACTTC
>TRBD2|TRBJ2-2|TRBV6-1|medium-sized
CASRAGLAGDGELFF
TGTGCCAGCAGAGCGGGACTAGCGGGAGACGGGGAGCTGTTTTTT
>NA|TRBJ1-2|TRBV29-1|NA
CSVEGTLRGSSNYGYTF
TGCAGCGTTGAAGGCACACTTAGGGGATCCTCTAACTATGGCTACACCTTC
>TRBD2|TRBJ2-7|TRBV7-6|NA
CASSPLAGRNEQYF
TGTGCCAGCAGCCCACTAGCGGGAAGGAACGAGCAGTACTTC
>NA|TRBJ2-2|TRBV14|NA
CASSRTVNTGELFF
TGTGCCAGCAGCCGGACAGTGAACACCGGGGAGCTGTTTTTT
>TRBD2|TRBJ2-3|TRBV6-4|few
CASSDSSGRATDTQYF
TGTGCCAGCAGTGACTCTAGCGGGAGGGCCACAGATACGCAGTATTTT
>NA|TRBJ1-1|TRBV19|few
CASRRGNLNTEAFF
TGTGCCAGTAGACGTGGGAACTTGAACACTGAAGCTTTCTTT
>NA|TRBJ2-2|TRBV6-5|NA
CASSFQGRHNTGELFF
TGTGCCAGCAGTTTTCAGGGACGGCACAACACCGGGGAGCTGTTTTTT
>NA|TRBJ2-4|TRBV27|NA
CASSLRTTLAKNIQYF
TGTGCCAGCAGTTTGAGGACAACCTTAGCCAAAAACATTCAGTACTTC
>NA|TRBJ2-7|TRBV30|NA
CAWSVRGDYEQYF
TGTGCCTGGAGTGTACGAGGGGACTACGAGCAGTACTTC
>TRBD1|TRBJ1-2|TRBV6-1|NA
CASRGTGEGGYTF
TGTGCCAGCAGGGGGACAGGGGAGGGTGGCTACACCTTC
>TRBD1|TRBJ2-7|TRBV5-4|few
CASSIEGGAAPRQYF
TGTGCCAGCAGCATCGAAGGGGGCGCGGCCCCTCGGCAGTACTTC
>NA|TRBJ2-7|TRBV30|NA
CARSRDNYEQYF
TGTGCCCGGTCGCGGGACAACTACGAGCAGTACTTC
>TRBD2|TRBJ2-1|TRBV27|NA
CAKNRAGGSYNEQFF
TGTGCCAAAAACAGGGCGGGAGGATCATACAATGAGCAGTTCTTC
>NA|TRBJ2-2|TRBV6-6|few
CASSYGPTGWTGELFF
TGTGCCAGCTCATATGGTCCCACCGGATGGACCGGGGAGCTGTTTTTT
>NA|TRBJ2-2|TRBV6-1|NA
CASIPRALGSRELFF
TGTGCCAGCATTCCCCGGGCCCTGGGGAGTCGGGAGCTGTTTTTT
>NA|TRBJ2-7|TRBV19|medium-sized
CASSMGQGIDEQYF
TGTGCCAGTAGTATGGGGCAGGGAATTGACGAGCAGTACTTC
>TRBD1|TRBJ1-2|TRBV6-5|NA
CASSRGTEANYGYTF
TGTGCCAGCAGCCGGGGGACAGAAGCTAACTATGGCTACACCTTC